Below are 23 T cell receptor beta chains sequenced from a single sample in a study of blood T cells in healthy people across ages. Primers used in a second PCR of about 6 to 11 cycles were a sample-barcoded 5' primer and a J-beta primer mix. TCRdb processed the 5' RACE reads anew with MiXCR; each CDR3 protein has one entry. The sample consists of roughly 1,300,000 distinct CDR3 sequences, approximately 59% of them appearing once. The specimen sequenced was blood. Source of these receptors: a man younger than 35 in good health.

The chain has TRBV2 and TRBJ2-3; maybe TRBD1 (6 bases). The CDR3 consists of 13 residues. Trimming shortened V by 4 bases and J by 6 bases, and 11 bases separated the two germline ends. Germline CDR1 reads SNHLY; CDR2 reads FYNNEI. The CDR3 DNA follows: TGTGCCAGCAGTGGTATGGACAGCGATACGCAGTATTTT. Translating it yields CASSGMDSDTQYF.

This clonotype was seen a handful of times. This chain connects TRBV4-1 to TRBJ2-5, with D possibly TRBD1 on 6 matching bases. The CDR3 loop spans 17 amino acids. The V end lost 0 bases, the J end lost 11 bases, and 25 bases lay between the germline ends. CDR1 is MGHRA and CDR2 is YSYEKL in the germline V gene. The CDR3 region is CASSQELGAGAPWEQYF. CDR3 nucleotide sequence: TGCGCCAGCAGCCAAGAACTCGGGGCAGGGGCCCCCTGGGAGCAGTACTTC.

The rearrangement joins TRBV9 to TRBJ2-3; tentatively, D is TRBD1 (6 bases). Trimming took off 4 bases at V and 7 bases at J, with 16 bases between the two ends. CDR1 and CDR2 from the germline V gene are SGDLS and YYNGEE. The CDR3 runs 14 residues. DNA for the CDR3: TGTGCCAGCAGCCTTAACAGGGTGGGAAATACGCAGTATTTT. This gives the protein CASSLNRVGNTQYF.

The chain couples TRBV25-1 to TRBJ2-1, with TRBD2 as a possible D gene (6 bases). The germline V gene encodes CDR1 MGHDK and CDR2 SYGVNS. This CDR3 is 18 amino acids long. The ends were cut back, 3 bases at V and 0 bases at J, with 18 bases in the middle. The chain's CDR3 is CASSDPASERSSYNEQFF. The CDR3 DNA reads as TGTGCCAGCAGTGACCCAGCTAGCGAACGAAGCTCCTACAATGAGCAGTTCTTC.

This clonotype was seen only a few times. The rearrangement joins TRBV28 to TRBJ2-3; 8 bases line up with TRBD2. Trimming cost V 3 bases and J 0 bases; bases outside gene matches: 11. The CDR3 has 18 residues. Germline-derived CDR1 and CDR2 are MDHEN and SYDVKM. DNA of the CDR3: TGTGCCAGCAGTTTCCCGCCGGCTAGCGGGTCTAGCACAGATACGCAGTATTTT. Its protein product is CASSFPPASGSSTDTQYF.

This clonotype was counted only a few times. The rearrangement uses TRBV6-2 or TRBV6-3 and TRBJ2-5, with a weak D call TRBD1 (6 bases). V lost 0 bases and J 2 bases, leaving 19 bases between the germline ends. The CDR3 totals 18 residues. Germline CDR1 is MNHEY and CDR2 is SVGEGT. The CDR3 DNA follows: TGTGCCAGCAGTTACTCGATTTCGGATTTACAGGGACAAGAGACCCAGTACTTC. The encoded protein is CASSYSISDLQGQETQYF.

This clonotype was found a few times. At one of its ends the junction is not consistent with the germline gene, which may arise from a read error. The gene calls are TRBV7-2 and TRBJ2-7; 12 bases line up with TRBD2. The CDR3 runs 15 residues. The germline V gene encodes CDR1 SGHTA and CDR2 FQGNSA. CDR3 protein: CASSLAGGDMYEQYF. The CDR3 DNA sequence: TGTGCCAGCAGCCTAGCGGGAGGGGATATGTACGAGCAGTACTTC.

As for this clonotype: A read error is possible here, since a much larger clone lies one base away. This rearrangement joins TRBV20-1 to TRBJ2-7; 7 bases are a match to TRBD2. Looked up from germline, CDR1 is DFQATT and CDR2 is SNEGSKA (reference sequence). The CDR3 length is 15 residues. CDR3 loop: CRAIPWASGFYEQYF. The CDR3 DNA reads TGCAGGGCTATACCTTGGGCTAGCGGTTTCTACGAGCAGTACTTC.

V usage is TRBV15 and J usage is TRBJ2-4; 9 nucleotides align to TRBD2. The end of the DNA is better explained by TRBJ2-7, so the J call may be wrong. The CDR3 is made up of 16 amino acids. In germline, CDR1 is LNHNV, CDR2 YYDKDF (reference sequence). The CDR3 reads CATSRDRGGRAGEQYF. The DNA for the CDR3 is TGTGCCACCAGCAGAGATCGCGGCGGGAGGGCAGGCGAGCAGTACTTC.

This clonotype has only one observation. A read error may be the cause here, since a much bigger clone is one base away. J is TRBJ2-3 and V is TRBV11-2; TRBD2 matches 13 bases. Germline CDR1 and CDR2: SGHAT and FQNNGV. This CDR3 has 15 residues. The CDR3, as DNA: TGTGCCAGCAGCTCGGGACTAGCGGGGAAGGATATGCAGTATTTT. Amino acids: CASSSGLAGKDMQYF. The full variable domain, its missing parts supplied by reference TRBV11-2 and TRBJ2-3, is EAGVAQSPRYKIIEKRQSVAFWCNPISGHATLYWYQQILGQGPKLLIQFQNNGVVDDSQLPKDRFSAERLKGVDSTLKIQPAKLEDSAVYLCASSSGLAGKDMQYFGPGTRLTVL.

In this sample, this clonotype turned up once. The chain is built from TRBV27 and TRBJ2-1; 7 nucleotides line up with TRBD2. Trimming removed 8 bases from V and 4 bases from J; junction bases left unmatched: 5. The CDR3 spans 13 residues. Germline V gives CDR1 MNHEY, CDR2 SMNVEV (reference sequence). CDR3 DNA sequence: TGTGCCAGCGGGGGGGTGGCTTACAATGAGCAGTTCTTC. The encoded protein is CASGGVAYNEQFF.

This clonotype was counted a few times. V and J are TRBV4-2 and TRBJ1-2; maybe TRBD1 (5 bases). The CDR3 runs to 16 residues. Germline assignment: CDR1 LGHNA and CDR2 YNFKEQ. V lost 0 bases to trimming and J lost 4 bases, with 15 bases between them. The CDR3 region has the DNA TGTGCCAGCAGCCAAGAAGGCTGGCAGGGAGGCTATGGCTACACCTTC. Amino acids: CASSQEGWQGGYGYTF.

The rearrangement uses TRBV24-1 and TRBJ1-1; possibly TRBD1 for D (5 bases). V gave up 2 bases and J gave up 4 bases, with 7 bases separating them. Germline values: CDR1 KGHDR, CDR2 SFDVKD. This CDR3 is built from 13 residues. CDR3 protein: CATSDSGGTEAFF. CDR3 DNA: TGTGCCACCAGTGATTCGGGGGGCACTGAAGCTTTCTTT.

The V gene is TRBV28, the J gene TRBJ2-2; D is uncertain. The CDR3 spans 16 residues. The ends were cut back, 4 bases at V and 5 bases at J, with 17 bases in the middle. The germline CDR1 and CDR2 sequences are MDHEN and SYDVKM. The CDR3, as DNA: TGTGCCAGCAGTTACGGGCTCCCTCGGAAAACCGGGGAGCTGTTTTTT. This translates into CASSYGLPRKTGELFF.

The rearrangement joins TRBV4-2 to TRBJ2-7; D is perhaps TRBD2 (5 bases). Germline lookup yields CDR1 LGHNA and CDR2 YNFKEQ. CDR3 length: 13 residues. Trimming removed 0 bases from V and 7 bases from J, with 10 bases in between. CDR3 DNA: TGTGCCAGCAGCCAAGATTCTAGCCAGGAGCAGTACTTC. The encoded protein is CASSQDSSQEQYF.

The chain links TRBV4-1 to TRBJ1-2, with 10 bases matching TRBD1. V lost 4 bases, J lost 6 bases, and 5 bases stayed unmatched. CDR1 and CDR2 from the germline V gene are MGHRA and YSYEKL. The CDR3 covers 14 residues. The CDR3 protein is CASSPDRGNDGYTF. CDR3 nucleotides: TGCGCCAGCAGCCCGGACAGGGGGAACGATGGCTACACCTTC.

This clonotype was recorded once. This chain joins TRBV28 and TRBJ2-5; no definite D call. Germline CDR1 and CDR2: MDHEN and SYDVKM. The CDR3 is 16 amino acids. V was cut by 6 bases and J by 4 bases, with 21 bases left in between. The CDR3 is CASRTRIISMGETQYF. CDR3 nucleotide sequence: TGTGCCAGCAGGACTCGAATAATATCGATGGGAGAGACCCAGTACTTC.

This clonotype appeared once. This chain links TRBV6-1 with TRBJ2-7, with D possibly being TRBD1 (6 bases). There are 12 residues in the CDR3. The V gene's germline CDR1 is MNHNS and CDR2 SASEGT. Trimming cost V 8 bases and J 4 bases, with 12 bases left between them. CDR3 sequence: CASGSGEYEQYF. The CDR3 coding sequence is TGTGCCAGCGGGTCAGGGGAGTACGAGCAGTACTTC.

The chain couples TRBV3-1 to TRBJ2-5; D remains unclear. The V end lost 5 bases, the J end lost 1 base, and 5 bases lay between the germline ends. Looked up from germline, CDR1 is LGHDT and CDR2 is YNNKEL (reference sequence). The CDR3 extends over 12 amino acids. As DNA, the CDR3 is TGTGCCAGCAGCAACGTCCAAGAGACCCAGTACTTC. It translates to CASSNVQETQYF.

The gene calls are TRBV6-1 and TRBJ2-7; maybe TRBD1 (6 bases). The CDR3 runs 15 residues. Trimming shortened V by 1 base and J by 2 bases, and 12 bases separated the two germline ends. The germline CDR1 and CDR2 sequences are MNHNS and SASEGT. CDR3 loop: CASSEDRVGAYEQYF. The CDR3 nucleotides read TGTGCCAGCAGTGAAGACAGGGTGGGGGCCTACGAGCAGTACTTC.

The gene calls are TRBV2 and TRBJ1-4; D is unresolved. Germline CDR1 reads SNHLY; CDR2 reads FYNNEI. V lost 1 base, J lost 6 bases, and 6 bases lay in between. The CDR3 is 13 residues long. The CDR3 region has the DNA TGTGCCAGCAGTGAAGGAGGTGATGAAAAACTGTTTTTT. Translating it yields CASSEGGDEKLFF.

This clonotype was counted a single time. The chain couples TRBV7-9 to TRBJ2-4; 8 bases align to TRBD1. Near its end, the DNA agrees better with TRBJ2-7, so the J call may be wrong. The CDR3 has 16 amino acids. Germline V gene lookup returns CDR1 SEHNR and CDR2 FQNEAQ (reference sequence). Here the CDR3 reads CASSSIGTGRTYEQYF. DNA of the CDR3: TGTGCCAGCAGCTCTATAGGGACAGGACGTACCTACGAGCAGTACTTC.

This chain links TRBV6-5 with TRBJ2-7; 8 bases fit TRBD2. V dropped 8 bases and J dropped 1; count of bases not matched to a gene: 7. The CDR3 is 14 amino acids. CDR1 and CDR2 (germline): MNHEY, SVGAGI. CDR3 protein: CASGTSGGSYEQYF. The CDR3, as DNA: TGTGCCAGCGGCACTAGCGGAGGATCCTACGAGCAGTACTTC.